The 20 T cell receptor beta chains reported below all come from one sample, sequenced in a study of T cells in Graves' hyperthyroidism and ophthalmopathy. Authors of the study amplified TCR beta CDR3 regions from RNA transcripts. HTBI primers drove first-round RT-PCR of the TCR CDR3. TCRdb passed the multiplex PCR reads through MiXCR, listing each CDR3 protein once. The sample contains 300,000 to 450,000 distinct CDR3 sequences, more than 13% of which appear only once. What was sequenced was blood. The receptors here all came from a woman aged 25-40 years with Graves' hyperthyroidism.

This clonotype was seen many times. This rearrangement joins TRBV2 to TRBJ2-7; a possible D gene is TRBD1 (5 bases). This CDR3 region has 14 residues. CDR1 is SNHLY and CDR2 is FYNNEI in the germline V gene. Trimming shortened V by 2 bases and J by 5 bases, and 13 bases separated the two germline ends. The DNA of the CDR3 is TGTGCCAGCAGTGAACAGGGCGATGGTGACGAGCAGTACTTC. Its protein is CASSEQGDGDEQYF.

This clonotype has only a few counts. The DNA of the CDR3 is TGCGCCAGCAGCCGGGACCCGGCCTACGAGCAGTACTTC. This encodes CASSRDPAYEQYF. The chain links TRBV5-1 to TRBJ2-7; D might be TRBD1 or TRBD2, each matching 5 bases. CDR3 length: 13 residues. From germline, CDR1 is SGHRS and CDR2 YFSETQ. With 4 bases removed from V and 2 bases from J, the gap between germline ends came to 10 bases.

The chain uses TRBV20-1 and TRBJ2-4; D is unresolved. The CDR3 length is 14 residues. From germline, CDR1 is DFQATT and CDR2 SNEGSKA (reference sequence). Trimming pared 3 bases from V and 0 bases from J, leaving 9 bases between. The CDR3 spells CSASLIGAKNIQYF. Written as DNA, the CDR3 is TGCAGTGCTAGCCTAATTGGAGCCAAAAACATTCAGTACTTC.

This clonotype was counted many times. This chain uses TRBV9 with TRBJ2-1; no firm D call. This CDR3 comprises 14 residues. Per germline, CDR1 SGDLS and CDR2 YYNGEE. Trimming took off 3 bases at V and 3 bases at J, with 10 bases between the two ends. The CDR3 region has the DNA TGTGCCAGCAGCGGGGCCCAGAACTACAATGAGCAGTTCTTC. This translates into CASSGAQNYNEQFF.

On this clonotype itself: A much larger clone differs from this one at a single base, so this may be a read error. This rearrangement joins TRBV20-1 to TRBJ2-2; D is possibly TRBD2 (5 bases). CDR3 length equals 11 residues. Per germline, CDR1 DFQATT and CDR2 SNEGSKA (reference sequence). The CDR3 nucleotides read TGCAGTGCTAGGAACACCGGGGAGCCGTTTTTT. Translated: CSARNTGEPFF.

In its sample, this clonotype was seen many times. The V call is TRBV24-1, the J call TRBJ2-3; TRBD2 agrees at 10 bases. The CDR3 is 15 amino acids. Germline CDR1 is KGHDR and CDR2 is SFDVKD. The V segment lost 5 bases and the J segment 4 bases; nucleotides outside the gene matches: 5. CDR3 DNA: TGTGCCACCAGTGGAGCGGGAGGGCCTCCAGATACGCAGTATTTT. Its protein product is CATSGAGGPPDTQYF.

This clonotype occurred a few times. CDR3 DNA sequence: TGTGCCAGCAACTACCCAAGGAAAACTAGCGGGAGGCGGGCCGAGCAGTACTTC. This gives the protein CASNYPRKTSGRRAEQYF. The chain couples TRBV7-3 to TRBJ2-7, with 12 bases lining up with TRBD2. The germline CDR1 and CDR2 sequences are SGHTA and FQGTGA. The CDR3 sequence is 18 residues long. The V gene end was trimmed by 7 bases and the J gene end by 6 bases; junction bases not matched to a gene: 19.

The table lists this clonotype with many counts. The chain couples TRBV27 to TRBJ1-4, with D unclear. This CDR3 comprises 14 residues. Germline CDR1 is MNHEY and CDR2 is SMNVEV (reference sequence). With 6 bases removed from V and 4 bases from J, the gap between germline ends came to 12 bases. CDR3 sequence: CASSKGSFNEKLFF. The CDR3, as DNA: TGTGCCAGCAGCAAGGGCAGTTTTAATGAAAAACTGTTTTTT. The whole variable domain, filled in from reference TRBV27 and TRBJ1-4, reads EAQVTQNPRYLITVTGKKLTVTCSQNMNHEYMSWYRQDPGLGLRQIYYSMNVEVTDKGDVPEGYKVSRKEKRNFPLILESPSPNQTSLYFCASSKGSFNEKLFFGSGTQLSVL.

This clonotype was detected a few times. The chain has TRBV6-6 and TRBJ1-2; 8 bases match TRBD1. The CDR3 consists of 16 residues. J gave up 3 bases and V 2 bases, and 8 bases lay outside the gene matches. CDR1 is MNHNY, CDR2 SVGAGI, per germline (reference sequence). The CDR3 loop is CASSYDPGGWDYGYTF. CDR3 bases: TGTGCCAGCAGTTACGATCCAGGGGGCTGGGACTATGGCTACACCTTC.

The chain has TRBV7-9 and TRBJ2-5, with TRBD2 as a possible D gene (5 bases). Germline V CDR1 and CDR2: SEHNR, FQNEAQ (reference sequence). V shed 4 bases and J shed 5 bases, with 14 bases lying between them. This CDR3 has 14 residues. The CDR3 sequence is CASSSEVARETQYF. In DNA, the CDR3 is TGTGCCAGCAGCTCGGAGGTAGCTCGGGAGACCCAGTACTTC.

The rearrangement uses TRBV16 and TRBJ1-1; D may be TRBD1 (6 bases). In germline, CDR1 is KGHSY, CDR2 FQNENV. V lost 4 bases and J lost 8, with 14 bases in between. The CDR3 is made up of 13 amino acids. In DNA, the CDR3 is TGTGCCAGCAGCCGATTGAGGACAGTCGAAGCTTTCTTT. The encoded protein is CASSRLRTVEAFF.

This chain links TRBV7-9 with TRBJ1-3; weak D call: TRBD1 (6 bases). In germline, CDR1 is SEHNR, CDR2 FQNEAQ (reference sequence). This CDR3 is 16 amino acids long. V shed 5 bases and J shed 4 bases, with 18 bases lying between them. CDR3 DNA sequence: TGTGCCAGCAGCAGACACAACGGACAGACCGGAAACACCATATATTTT. Residues: CASSRHNGQTGNTIYF.

This clonotype was counted between two and nine times. The chain carries TRBV9 and TRBJ1-4; unclear D gene. Deletions cut 0 bases from V and 6 bases from J, with 15 bases between. This CDR3 region has 16 residues. The V gene's germline CDR1 is SGDLS and CDR2 YYNGEE. The CDR3 DNA is TGTGCCAGCAGCGTAGGTCCCCACCAGGAGGATGAAAAACTGTTTTTT. Its protein is CASSVGPHQEDEKLFF.

This clonotype was found many times. The chain is built from TRBV18 and TRBJ2-1; D not certain. The germline V and J ends were trimmed by 2 bases and 1 base, with 9 bases remaining between them. This CDR3 contains 15 residues. Germline V gene data show CDR1 as KGHSH and CDR2 as LQKENI. The CDR3 DNA is TGTGCCAGCTCACCAACGATGAGGTCCTACAATGAGCAGTTCTTC. It is translated as CASSPTMRSYNEQFF.

This clonotype was detected many times. The chain is built from TRBV11-2 and TRBJ2-1; either TRBD1 or TRBD2 may fit D (6 bases each). From germline, CDR1 is SGHAT and CDR2 FQNNGV. The CDR3 totals 15 residues. V gave up 5 bases and J gave up 2 bases, with 13 bases separating them. The CDR3 DNA is TGTGCCAGCAGCGACTTGGGGGGCCCCTACAATGAGCAGTTCTTC. This translates into CASSDLGGPYNEQFF.

There are many counts of this clonotype. The V call is TRBV20-1, the J call TRBJ2-7, with 7 bases identical to TRBD1. This CDR3 spans 15 amino acids. Germline values: CDR1 DFQATT, CDR2 SNEGSKA (reference sequence). The J segment lost 7 bases and the V segment lost 5 bases, leaving 17 bases of the junction unmatched. Here the CDR3 DNA reads TGCAGTGCTCCTCCCCCTGGCCAGCCCAGGGGGGAGCAGTACTTC. Protein product: CSAPPPGQPRGEQYF.

This chain connects TRBV3-1 to TRBJ2-7; 10 nucleotides agree with TRBD1. Germline CDR1 is LGHDT and CDR2 is YNNKEL (reference sequence). The CDR3 contains 18 residues. Trimming at V came to 1 base and at J to 1 base, leaving 10 bases not matched to a gene. The CDR3, as DNA: TGTGCCAGCAGCCAAGCCGGGACAGGGGTTATCTCTTCCTACGAGCAGTACTTC. The encoded protein is CASSQAGTGVISSYEQYF.

This clonotype came up many times. V and J are TRBV10-3 and TRBJ2-7; D not certain. The germline V gene has CDR1 ENHRY and CDR2 SYGVKD. The CDR3 consists of 13 residues. The V end lost 3 bases, the J end lost 5 bases, and 11 bases lay between the germline ends. CDR3 bases: TGTGCCATCAGTGATGTGGGCCCCAACGAGCAGTACTTC. It translates to CAISDVGPNEQYF.

This clonotype was picked up many times. V is TRBV2 and J is TRBJ2-5, with TRBD1 as a possible D gene (6 bases). V gave up 7 bases and J gave up 7 bases, with 16 bases separating them. Germline V lookup: CDR1 SNHLY, CDR2 FYNNEI. This CDR3 region has 13 residues. CDR3 nucleotide sequence: TGTGCCAGCACTTCAGGGGCCCAGGGGACCCAGTACTTC. This encodes CASTSGAQGTQYF.

This clonotype was observed at least ten times. V is TRBV2 and J is TRBJ2-7, with D maybe TRBD2 (5 bases). Deletions cut 1 base from V and 4 bases from J, with 14 bases between. Germline V gene lookup returns CDR1 SNHLY and CDR2 FYNNEI. This CDR3 region has 15 residues. CDR3 region: CASSEGLGVGYEQYF. CDR3 DNA sequence: TGTGCCAGCAGTGAAGGACTCGGGGTGGGGTACGAGCAGTACTTC.